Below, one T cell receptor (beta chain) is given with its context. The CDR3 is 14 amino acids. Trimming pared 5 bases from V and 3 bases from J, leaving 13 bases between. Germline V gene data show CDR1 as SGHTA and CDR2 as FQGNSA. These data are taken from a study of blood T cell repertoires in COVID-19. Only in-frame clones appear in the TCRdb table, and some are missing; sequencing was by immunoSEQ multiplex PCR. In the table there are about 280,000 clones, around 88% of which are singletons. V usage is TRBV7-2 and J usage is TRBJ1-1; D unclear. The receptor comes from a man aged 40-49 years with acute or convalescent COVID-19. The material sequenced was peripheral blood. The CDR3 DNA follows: TGTGCCAGCAGCCCCTCGGGAGGGTACACTGAAGCTTTCTTT. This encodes CASSPSGGYTEAFF.